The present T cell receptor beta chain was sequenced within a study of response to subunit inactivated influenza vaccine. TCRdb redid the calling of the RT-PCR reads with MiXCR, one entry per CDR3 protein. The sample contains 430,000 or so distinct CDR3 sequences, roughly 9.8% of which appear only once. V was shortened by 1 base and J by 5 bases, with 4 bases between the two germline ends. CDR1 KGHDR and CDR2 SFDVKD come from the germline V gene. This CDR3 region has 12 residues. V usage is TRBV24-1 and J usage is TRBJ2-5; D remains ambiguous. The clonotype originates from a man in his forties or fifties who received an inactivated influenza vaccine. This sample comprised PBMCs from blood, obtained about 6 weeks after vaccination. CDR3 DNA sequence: TGTGCCACCAGTGATTTTCAGGAGACCCAGTACTTC. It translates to CATSDFQETQYF.